This T cell receptor (beta chain) was captured by sequencing in a study of OX40 agonist ivuxolimab in advanced cancers. Overall study: While on treatment, patients had intravenous ivuxolimab at 0.01 to 10 mg/kg every 2 weeks. Earlier treatment with anti-PD-1, anti-PD-L1 or anti-CTLA-4 was permitted, and roughly 42% had received some. Study results and caveats: There was clonal expansion of CD4+ and CD8+ blood T cells by week 6 at 0.1 to 3.0 mg/kg.

The investigators sampled blood at baseline, at cycle 4 day 1, and at cycle 7 day 1. With respect to this clone: Its antigen remains unidentified.

Germline V gene sequence: CDR1 SEHNR, CDR2 FQNEAQ (reference sequence). J lost 5 bases, V lost 3 bases, and 8 bases had no gene match. The CDR3 sequence is 15 residues long. The method was immunoSEQ multiplex PCR; TCRdb's version includes in-frame clones alone and lacks a portion of them. The profile shows just under 65,000 clones, about 89% of them singletons. The sample here was CD4+ or CD8+ T cells sorted from blood, taken in a trial of the OX40 agonist ivuxolimab. The source of this sequence is an adult with an advanced solid tumor such as melanoma, head and neck, liver or kidney cancer. This chain uses TRBV7-9 with TRBJ1-1; TRBD1 agrees at 8 bases. The CDR3 reads CASSFGTGLLTEAFF. The CDR3 DNA reads TGTGCCAGCAGCTTCGGGACAGGCCTATTAACTGAAGCTTTCTTT.